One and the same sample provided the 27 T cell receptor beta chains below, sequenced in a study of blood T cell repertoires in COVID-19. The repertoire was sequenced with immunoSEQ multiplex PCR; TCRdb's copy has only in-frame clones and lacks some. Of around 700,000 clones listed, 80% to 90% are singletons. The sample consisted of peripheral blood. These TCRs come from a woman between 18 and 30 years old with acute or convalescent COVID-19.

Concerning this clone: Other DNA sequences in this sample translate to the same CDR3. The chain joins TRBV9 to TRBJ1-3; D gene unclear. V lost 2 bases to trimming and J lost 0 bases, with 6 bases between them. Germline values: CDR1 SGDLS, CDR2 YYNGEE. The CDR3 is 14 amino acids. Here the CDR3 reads CASSVESSGNTIYF. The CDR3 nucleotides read TGTGCCAGCAGCGTGGAGTCCTCTGGAAACACCATATATTTT.

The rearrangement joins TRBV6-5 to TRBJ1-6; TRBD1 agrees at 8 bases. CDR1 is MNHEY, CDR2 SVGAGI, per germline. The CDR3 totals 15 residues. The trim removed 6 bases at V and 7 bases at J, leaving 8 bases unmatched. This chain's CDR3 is CASSFGQGPNSPLHF. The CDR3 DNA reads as TGTGCCAGCAGCTTCGGACAGGGCCCAAATTCACCCCTCCACTTT.

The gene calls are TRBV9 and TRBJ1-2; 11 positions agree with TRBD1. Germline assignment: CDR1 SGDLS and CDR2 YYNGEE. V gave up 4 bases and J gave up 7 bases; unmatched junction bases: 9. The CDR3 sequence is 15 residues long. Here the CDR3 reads CASSTPGTGGSGYTF. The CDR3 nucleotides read TGTGCCAGCAGCACCCCCGGGACAGGGGGATCTGGCTACACCTTC.

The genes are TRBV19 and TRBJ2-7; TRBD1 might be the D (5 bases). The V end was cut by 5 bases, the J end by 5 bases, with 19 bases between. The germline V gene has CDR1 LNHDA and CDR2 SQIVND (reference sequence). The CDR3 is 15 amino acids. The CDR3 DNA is TGTGCCAGTAGTTTAACAGGACAAGAAGGGGACGAGCAGTACTTC. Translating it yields CASSLTGQEGDEQYF.

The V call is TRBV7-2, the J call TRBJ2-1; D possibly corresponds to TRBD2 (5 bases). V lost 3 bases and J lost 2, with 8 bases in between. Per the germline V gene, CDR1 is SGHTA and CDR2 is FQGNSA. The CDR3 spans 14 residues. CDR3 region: CASSFRAAYNEQFF. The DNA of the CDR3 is TGTGCCAGCAGCTTTAGAGCGGCCTACAATGAGCAGTTCTTC. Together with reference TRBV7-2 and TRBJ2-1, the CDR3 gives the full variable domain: GAGVSQSPSNKVTEKGKDVELRCDPISGHTALYWYRQSLGQGLEFLIYFQGNSAPDKSGLPSDRFSAERTGGSVSTLTIQRTQQEDSAVYLCASSFRAAYNEQFFGPGTRLTVL.

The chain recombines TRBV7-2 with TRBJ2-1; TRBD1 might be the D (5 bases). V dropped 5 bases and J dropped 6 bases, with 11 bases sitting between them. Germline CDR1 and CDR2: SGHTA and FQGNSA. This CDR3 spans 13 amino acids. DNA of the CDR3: TGTGCCAGCAGCCTACGACAGTCCAATGAGCAGTTCTTC. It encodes CASSLRQSNEQFF. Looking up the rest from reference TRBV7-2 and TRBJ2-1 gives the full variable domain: GAGVSQSPSNKVTEKGKDVELRCDPISGHTALYWYRQSLGQGLEFLIYFQGNSAPDKSGLPSDRFSAERTGGSVSTLTIQRTQQEDSAVYLCASSLRQSNEQFFGPGTRLTVL.

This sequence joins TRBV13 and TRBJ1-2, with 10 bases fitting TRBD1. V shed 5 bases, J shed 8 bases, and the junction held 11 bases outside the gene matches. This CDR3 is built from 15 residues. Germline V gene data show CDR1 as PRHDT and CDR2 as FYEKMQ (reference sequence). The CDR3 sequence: CASSDVRTGGIGYTF. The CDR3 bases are TGTGCCAGCAGCGACGTTCGGACAGGGGGTATAGGCTACACCTTC.

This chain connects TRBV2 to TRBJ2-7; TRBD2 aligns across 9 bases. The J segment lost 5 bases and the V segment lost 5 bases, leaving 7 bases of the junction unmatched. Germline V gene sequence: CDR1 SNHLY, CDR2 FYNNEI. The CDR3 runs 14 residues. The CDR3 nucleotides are TGTGCCAGCAGTTTGGGACTAGCTAGCCACGAGCAGTACTTC. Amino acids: CASSLGLASHEQYF.

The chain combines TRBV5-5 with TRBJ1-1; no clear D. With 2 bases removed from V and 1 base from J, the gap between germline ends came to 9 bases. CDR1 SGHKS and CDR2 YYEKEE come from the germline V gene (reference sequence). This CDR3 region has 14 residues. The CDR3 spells CASSFSRGNTEAFF. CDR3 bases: TGTGCCAGCAGCTTTAGTCGTGGGAACACTGAAGCTTTCTTT. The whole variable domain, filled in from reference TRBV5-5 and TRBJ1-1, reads DAGVTQSPTHLIKTRGQQVTLRCSPISGHKSVSWYQQVLGQGPQFIFQYYEKEERGRGNFPDRFSARQFPNYSSELNVNALLLGDSALYLCASSFSRGNTEAFFGQGTRLTVV.

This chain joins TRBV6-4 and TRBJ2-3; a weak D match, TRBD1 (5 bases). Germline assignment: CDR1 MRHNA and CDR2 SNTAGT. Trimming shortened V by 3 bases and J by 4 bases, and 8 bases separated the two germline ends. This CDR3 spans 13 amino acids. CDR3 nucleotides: TGTGCCAGCAGTGAAAAGGGGCCAGATACGCAGTATTTT. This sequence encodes CASSEKGPDTQYF.

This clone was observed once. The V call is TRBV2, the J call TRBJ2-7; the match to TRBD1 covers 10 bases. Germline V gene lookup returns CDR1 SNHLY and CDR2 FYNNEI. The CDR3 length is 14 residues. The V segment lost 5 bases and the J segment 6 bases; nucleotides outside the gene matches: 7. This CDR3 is CASSIGQGGSEQYF. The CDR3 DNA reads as TGTGCCAGCAGTATCGGACAGGGGGGTTCCGAGCAGTACTTC.

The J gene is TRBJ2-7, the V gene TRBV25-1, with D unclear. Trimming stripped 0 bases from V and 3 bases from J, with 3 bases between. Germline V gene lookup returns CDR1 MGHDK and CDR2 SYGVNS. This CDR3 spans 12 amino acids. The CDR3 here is CASSEYGYEQYF. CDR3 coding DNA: TGTGCCAGCAGTGAATACGGCTACGAGCAGTACTTC.

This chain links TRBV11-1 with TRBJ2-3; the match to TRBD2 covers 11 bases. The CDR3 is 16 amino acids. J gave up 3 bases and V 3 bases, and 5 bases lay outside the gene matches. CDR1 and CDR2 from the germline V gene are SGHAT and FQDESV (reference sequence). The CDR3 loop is CASSLTSGELTDTQYF. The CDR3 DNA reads TGTGCCAGCAGCTTGACTAGCGGGGAGTTGACAGATACGCAGTATTTT.

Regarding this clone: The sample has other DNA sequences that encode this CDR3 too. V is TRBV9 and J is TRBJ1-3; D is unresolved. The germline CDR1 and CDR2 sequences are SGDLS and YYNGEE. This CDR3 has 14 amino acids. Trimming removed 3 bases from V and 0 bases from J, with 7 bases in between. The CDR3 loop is CASSGTVSGNTIYF. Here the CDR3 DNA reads TGTGCCAGCAGCGGCACTGTCTCTGGAAACACCATATATTTT.

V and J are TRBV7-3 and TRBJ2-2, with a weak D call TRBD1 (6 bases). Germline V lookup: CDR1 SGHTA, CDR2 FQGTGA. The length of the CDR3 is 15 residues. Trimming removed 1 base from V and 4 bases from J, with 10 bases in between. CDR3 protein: CASSLRGLGTGELFF. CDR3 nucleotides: TGTGCCAGCAGCTTAAGGGGGCTGGGCACCGGGGAGCTGTTTTTT.

CDR3 region: CASSSGSGVATDTQYF. The CDR3 DNA follows: TGCGCCAGCAGCTCGGGTAGCGGGGTTGCCACAGATACGCAGTATTTT. The J gene is TRBJ2-3, the V gene TRBV5-1; TRBD2 aligns across 8 bases. V dropped 3 bases and J dropped 2; count of bases not matched to a gene: 8. This CDR3 contains 16 residues. Per the germline V gene, CDR1 is SGHRS and CDR2 is YFSETQ.

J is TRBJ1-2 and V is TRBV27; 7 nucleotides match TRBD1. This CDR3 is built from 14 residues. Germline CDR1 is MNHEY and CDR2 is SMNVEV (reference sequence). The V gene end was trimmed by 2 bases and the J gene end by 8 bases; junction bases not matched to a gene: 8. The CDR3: CASSLGGRGSGYTF. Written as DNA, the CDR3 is TGTGCCAGCAGTTTAGGCGGCAGGGGGTCCGGCTACACCTTC.

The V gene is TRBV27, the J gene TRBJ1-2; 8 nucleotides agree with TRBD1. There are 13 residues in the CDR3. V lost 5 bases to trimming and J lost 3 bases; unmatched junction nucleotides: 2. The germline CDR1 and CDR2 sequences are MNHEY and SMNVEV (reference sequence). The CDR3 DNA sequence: TGTGCCAGCAGTAAACAGGGGGACTATGGCTACACCTTC. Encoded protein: CASSKQGDYGYTF.

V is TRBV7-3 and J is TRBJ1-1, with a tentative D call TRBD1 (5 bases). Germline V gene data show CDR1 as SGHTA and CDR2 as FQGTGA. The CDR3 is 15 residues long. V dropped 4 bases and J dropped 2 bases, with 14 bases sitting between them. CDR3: CASSSQGGSNTEAFF. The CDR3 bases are TGTGCCAGCAGCTCCCAGGGAGGTAGCAACACTGAAGCTTTCTTT.

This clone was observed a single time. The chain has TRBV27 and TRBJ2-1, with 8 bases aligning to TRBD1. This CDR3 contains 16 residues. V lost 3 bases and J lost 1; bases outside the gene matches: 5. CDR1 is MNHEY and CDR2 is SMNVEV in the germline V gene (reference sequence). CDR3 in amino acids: CASSFSTGVSYNEQFF. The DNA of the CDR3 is TGTGCCAGCAGTTTTTCGACAGGGGTTTCCTACAATGAGCAGTTCTTC.

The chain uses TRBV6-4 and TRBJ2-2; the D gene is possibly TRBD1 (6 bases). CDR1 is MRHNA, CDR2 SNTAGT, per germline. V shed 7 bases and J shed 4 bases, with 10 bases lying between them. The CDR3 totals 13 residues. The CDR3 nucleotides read TGTGCCAGCACTCAGGGGAGCACCGGGGAGCTGTTTTTT. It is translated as CASTQGSTGELFF.

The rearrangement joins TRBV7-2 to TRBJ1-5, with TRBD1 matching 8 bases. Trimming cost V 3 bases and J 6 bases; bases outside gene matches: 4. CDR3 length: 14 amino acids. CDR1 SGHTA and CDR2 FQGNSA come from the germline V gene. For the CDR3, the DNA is TGTGCCAGCAGCTTCAGTACAGGGGGTCAGCCCCAGCATTTT. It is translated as CASSFSTGGQPQHF.

CDR3 bases: TGTGCCAGCAGTTACTCCAGGGCCCTAAATGAAAAACTGTTTTTT. Translation: CASSYSRALNEKLFF. The chain has TRBV6-5 and TRBJ1-4; D is perhaps TRBD1 (5 bases). With 0 bases removed from V and 5 bases from J, the gap between germline ends came to 10 bases. CDR3 length: 15 residues. Germline CDR1 MNHEY, CDR2 SVGAGI.

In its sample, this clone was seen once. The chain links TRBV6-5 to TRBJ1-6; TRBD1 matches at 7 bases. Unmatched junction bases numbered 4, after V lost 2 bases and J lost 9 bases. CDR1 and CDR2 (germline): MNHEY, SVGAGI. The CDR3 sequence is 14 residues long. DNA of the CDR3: TGTGCCAGCAGTTACAAAGACAGGGTTTCACCCCTCCACTTT. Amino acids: CASSYKDRVSPLHF.

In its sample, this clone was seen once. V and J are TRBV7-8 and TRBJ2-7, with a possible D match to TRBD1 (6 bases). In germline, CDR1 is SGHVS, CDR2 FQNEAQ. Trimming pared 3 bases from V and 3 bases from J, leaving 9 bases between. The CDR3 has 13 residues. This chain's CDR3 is CASSLDSFYEQYF. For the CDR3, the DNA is TGTGCCAGCAGCTTGGACAGTTTCTACGAGCAGTACTTC. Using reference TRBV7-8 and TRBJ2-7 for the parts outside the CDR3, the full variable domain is GAGVSQSPRYKVAKRGQDVALRCDPISGHVSLFWYQQALGQGPEFLTYFQNEAQLDKSGLPSDRFFAERPEGSVSTLKIQRTQQEDSAVYLCASSLDSFYEQYFGPGTRLTVT.

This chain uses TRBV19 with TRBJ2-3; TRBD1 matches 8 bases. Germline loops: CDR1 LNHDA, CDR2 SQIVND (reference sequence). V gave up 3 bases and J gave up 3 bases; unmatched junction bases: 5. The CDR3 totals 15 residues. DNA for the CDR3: TGTGCCAGTAGTATTTCGTGGACAGGGACAGATACGCAGTATTTT. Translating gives CASSISWTGTDTQYF.

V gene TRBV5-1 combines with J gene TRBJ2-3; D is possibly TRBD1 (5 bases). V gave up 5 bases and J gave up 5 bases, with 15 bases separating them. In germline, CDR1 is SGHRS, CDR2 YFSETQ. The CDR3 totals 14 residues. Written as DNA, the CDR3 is TGCGCCAGCAGTTTTCGTAGTCAGGGAGATACGCAGTATTTT. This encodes CASSFRSQGDTQYF.